The present TCR beta chain was sequenced within a study of blood T cell repertoires in COVID-19. The wider study: From T cells, B-cell-depleted T cells, or PBMCs came the material, which was cDNA or gDNA.

Study processing details: Amplification with reference gene primers provided the estimates of nucleated cell counts. Clones were sequenced by immunoSEQ multiplex PCR, and TCRdb holds only the in-frame ones, with some missing. The V and J calls and clone size were taken over from that table, and D and trimming were inferred from the DNA. The table records a few hundred thousand clones, about 87% of them present only once. The sequence was obtained from a woman aged 45 to 65 who had recovered from COVID-19. The sample was peripheral blood.

The CDR3 loop is CASSRTGQGYEQYF. CDR3 nucleotides: TGCGCCAGCAGCCGGACGGGACAGGGCTACGAGCAGTACTTC. V gene TRBV5-1 combines with J gene TRBJ2-7; 9 bases fit TRBD1. Germline CDR1 SGHRS, CDR2 YFSETQ. Trimming at V came to 4 bases and at J to 3 bases, leaving 5 bases not matched to a gene. The CDR3 length is 14 residues.